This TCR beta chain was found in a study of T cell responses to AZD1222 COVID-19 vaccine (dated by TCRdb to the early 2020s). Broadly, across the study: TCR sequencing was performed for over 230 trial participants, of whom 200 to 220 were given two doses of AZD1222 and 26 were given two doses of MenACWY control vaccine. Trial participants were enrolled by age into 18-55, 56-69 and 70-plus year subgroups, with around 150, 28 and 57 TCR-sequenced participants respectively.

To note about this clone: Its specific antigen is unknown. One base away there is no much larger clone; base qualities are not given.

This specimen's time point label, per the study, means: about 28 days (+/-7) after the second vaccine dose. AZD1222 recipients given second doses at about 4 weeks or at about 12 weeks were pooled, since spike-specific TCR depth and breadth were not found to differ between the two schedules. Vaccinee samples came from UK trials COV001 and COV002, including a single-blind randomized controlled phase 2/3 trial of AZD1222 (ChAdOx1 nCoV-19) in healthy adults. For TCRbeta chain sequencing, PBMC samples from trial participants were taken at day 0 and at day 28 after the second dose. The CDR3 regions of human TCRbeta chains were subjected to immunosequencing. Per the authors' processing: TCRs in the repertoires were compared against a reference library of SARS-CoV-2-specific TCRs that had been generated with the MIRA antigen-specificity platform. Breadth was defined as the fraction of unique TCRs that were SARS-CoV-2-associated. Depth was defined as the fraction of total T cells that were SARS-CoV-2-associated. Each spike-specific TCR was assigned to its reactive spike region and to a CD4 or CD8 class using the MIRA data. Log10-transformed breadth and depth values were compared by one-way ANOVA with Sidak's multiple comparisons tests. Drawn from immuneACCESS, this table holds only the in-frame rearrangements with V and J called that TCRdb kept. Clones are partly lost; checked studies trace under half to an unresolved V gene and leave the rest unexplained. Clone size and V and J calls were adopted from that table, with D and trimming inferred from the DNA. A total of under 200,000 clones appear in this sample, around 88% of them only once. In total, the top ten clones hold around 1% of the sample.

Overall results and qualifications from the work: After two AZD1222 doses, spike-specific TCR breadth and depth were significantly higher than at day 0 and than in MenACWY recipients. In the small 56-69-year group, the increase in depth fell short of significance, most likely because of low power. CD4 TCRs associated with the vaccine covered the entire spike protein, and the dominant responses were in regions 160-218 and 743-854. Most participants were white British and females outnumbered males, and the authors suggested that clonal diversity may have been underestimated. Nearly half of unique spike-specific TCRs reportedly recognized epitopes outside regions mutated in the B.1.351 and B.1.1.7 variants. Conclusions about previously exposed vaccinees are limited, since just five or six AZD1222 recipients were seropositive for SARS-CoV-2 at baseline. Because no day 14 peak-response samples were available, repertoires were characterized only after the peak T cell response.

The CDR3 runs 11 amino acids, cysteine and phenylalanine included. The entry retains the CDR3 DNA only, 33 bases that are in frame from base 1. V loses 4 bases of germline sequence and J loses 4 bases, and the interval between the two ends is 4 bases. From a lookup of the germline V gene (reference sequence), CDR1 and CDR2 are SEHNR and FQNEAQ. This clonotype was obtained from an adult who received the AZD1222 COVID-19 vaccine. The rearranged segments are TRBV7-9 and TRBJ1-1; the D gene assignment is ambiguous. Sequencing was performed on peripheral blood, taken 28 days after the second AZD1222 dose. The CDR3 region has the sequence CASSWGTEAFF. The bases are TGTGCCAGCAGCTGGGGCACTGAAGCTTTCTTT.